These 6 T cell receptor beta chains were all obtained from the same sample, sequenced in a study of PD-1 blockade in classical Hodgkin lymphoma. Described time point: cycle 4 day 1 (C4D1), after 6 weeks of nivolumab. Relapses following autologous stem cell transplantation were seen in all patients, with brentuximab vedotin exposure varying. Applied to thawed PBMCs, magnetic negative selection was the method used to isolate CD8+ T cells. Using immunoSEQ multiplex PCR, the repertoire was profiled, and TCRdb retains in-frame clones only, with some absent. The data contain around 21,000 clones, about 87% of them singletons. Sequenced here: CD8+ T cells from blood, sampled before the fourth cycle of nivolumab. These receptor sequences come from a human donor with classical Hodgkin lymphoma.

The chain carries TRBV28 and TRBJ2-2; D is perhaps TRBD1 (5 bases). Trimming took off 1 base at V and 5 bases at J, with 11 bases between the two ends. The germline V gene encodes CDR1 MDHEN and CDR2 SYDVKM. There are 15 residues in the CDR3. The CDR3 spells CASSLLPGYTGELFF. In DNA form, the CDR3 reads TGTGCCAGCAGTTTATTGCCAGGGTATACCGGGGAGCTGTTTTTT.

The chain couples TRBV7-8 to TRBJ2-1, with TRBD1 identical over 11 bases. Germline V gene data show CDR1 as SGHVS and CDR2 as FQNEAQ. This CDR3 contains 14 residues. After removal of 8 bases from V and 7 bases from J, the junction contained 7 bases not matched to a gene. This chain's CDR3 is CASRGDRGNNEQFF. CDR3 in DNA: TGTGCCAGCCGTGGGGACAGGGGGAATAATGAGCAGTTCTTC.

The V and J genes are TRBV6-5 and TRBJ1-2, with 8 nucleotides matching TRBD1. Germline CDR1 MNHEY, CDR2 SVGAGI. V lost 4 bases to trimming and J lost 12 bases; unmatched junction nucleotides: 7. The CDR3 contains 12 residues. The CDR3 DNA reads TGTGCCAGCAGTTTCGCCGGACAGGGAAACACCTTC. It codes for CASSFAGQGNTF.

V is TRBV27 and J is TRBJ1-4; 8 bases are a match to TRBD1. V trimming: 2 bases; J trimming: 10 bases; junction bases outside the gene matches: 3. Germline V gene sequence: CDR1 MNHEY, CDR2 SMNVEV (reference sequence). This CDR3 region has 13 residues. CDR3 nucleotides: TGTGCCAGCAGTTTAGGACAGGGCGGAAAACTGTTTTTT. This encodes CASSLGQGGKLFF.

The chain carries TRBV7-6 and TRBJ1-1, with D uncertain. There are 12 residues in the CDR3. V lost 3 bases and J lost 3, with 5 bases in between. Germline assignment: CDR1 SGHVS and CDR2 FNYEAQ. CDR3 in DNA: TGTGCCAGCAGCTTTACAGACACTGAAGCTTTCTTT. As protein: CASSFTDTEAFF.

The chain employs TRBV9 and TRBJ2-1; D not certain. V was clipped by 7 bases and J by 12 bases, with 5 bases between them. The CDR3 covers 8 residues. The germline V gene encodes CDR1 SGDLS and CDR2 YYNGEE. Here the CDR3 DNA reads TGTGCCAGCTCCCCGCAGTTCTTC. Translated, it gives CASSPQFF.